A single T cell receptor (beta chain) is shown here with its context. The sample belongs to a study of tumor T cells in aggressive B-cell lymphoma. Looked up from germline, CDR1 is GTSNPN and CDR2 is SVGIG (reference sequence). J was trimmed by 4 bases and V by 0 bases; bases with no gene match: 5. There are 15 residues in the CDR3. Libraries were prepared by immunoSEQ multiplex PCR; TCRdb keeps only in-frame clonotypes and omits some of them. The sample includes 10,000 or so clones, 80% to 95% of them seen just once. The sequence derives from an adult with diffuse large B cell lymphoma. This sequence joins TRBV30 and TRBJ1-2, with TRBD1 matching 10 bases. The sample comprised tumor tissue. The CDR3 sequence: CAWSVVRTGGYGYTF. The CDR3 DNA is TGTGCCTGGAGTGTGGTGAGGACAGGGGGCTATGGCTACACCTTC. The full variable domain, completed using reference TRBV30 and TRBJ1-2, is SQTIHQWPATLVQPVGSPLSLECTVEGTSNPNLYWYRQAAGRGLQLLFYSVGIGQISSEVPQNLSASRPQDRQFILSSKKLLLSDSGFYLCAWSVVRTGGYGYTFGSGTRLTVV.